Shown below are 8 T cell receptor beta chains from a single sample sequenced in a study of T cell responses to AZD1222 COVID-19 vaccine. Some clones are missing from TCRdb's copy, which holds only in-frame ones; the method was immunoSEQ multiplex PCR. The sample records 200,000 to 250,000 clones, roughly 91% being singletons. Sequencing was performed on peripheral blood, taken on day 0 of MenACWY control vaccination. The receptors shown here come from an adult in good health.

This clone has more than one count but fewer than ten. The chain combines TRBV6-2 or TRBV6-3 with TRBJ1-5, with TRBD1 matching 7 bases. V was pared by 1 base and J by 7 bases, with 1 base of the junction left unmatched. From germline, CDR1 is MNHEY and CDR2 SVGEGT. The CDR3 totals 13 residues. For the CDR3, the DNA is TGTGCCAGCAGTTACTACAGGGGCCAGCCCCAGCATTTT. Protein sequence: CASSYYRGQPQHF.

This rearrangement joins TRBV29-1 to TRBJ1-2; TRBD1 might be the D (6 bases). The CDR3 sequence is 13 residues long. The germline V and J ends were trimmed by 4 bases and 2 bases, with 11 bases remaining between them. In germline, CDR1 is SQVTM, CDR2 ANQGSEA. The CDR3 DNA sequence: TGCAGCGTTGGGGGGCAGGCAAACTATGGCTACACCTTC. Translating gives CSVGGQANYGYTF. Supplemented by reference TRBV29-1 and TRBJ1-2, the full variable domain reads SAVISQKPSRDICQRGTSLTIQCQVDSQVTMMFWYRQQPGQSLTLIATANQGSEATYESGFVIDKFPISRPNLTFSTLTVSNMSPEDSSIYLCSVGGQANYGYTFGSGTRLTVV.

A word on this clone: The germline gene is not matched at one end of the junction; a read error may be the cause. V usage is TRBV6-2 or TRBV6-3 and J usage is TRBJ2-7, with 8 positions matching TRBD2. There are 15 residues in the CDR3. From germline, CDR1 is MNHEY and CDR2 SVGEGT. Written as DNA, the CDR3 is TGTGCCAGCAGTTATGCGACTAGCGTCTCCAACGAGCAGTACTTC. It is translated as CASSYATSVSNEQYF.

V usage is TRBV2 and J usage is TRBJ1-5; D call uncertain. Between the trimmed V and J ends, which lost 4 bases and 3 bases, there was a span of 4 bases. CDR1 is SNHLY, CDR2 FYNNEI, per germline. The CDR3 sequence is 12 residues long. The CDR3 DNA follows: TGTGCCAGCAGTGGAGACAATCAGCCCCAGCATTTT. It yields the protein CASSGDNQPQHF.

The chain joins TRBV4-2 to TRBJ1-1, with TRBD1 matching over 8 bases. Germline V CDR1 and CDR2: LGHNA, YNFKEQ. The CDR3 sequence is 17 residues long. J was trimmed by 1 base and V by 2 bases; bases with no gene match: 9. The CDR3: CASSQPPGGAGNTEAFF. CDR3 nucleotide sequence: TGTGCCAGCAGCCAACCCCCAGGGGGCGCAGGGAACACTGAAGCTTTCTTT.

V and J are TRBV3-1 (or the pseudogene TRBV3-2) and TRBJ2-7; unclear D gene. The CDR3 extends over 11 amino acids. V shed 2 bases and J shed 3 bases, with 2 bases lying between them. Germline CDR1 is LGHDT and CDR2 is YNNKEL (reference sequence). The CDR3 DNA is TGTGCCAGCAGCCAATTCTACGAGCAGTACTTC. Amino acids: CASSQFYEQYF.

The J gene is TRBJ2-3, the V gene TRBV3-1 (or the pseudogene TRBV3-2); 10 bases line up with TRBD2. The CDR3 is made up of 16 amino acids. From germline, CDR1 is LGHDT and CDR2 YNNKEL (reference sequence). V lost 2 bases and J lost 2; bases outside the gene matches: 4. CDR3 bases: TGTGCCAGCAGCCAAATAGCGGGGGGACTCACAGATACGCAGTATTTT. This sequence encodes CASSQIAGGLTDTQYF.

The chain has TRBV19 and TRBJ1-5, with D possibly TRBD1 on 6 matching bases. This CDR3 has 16 residues. Deletions cut 3 bases from V and 2 bases from J, with 14 bases between. Germline V CDR1 and CDR2: LNHDA, SQIVND (reference sequence). CDR3 sequence (DNA): TGTGCCAGTAGTATCGGGGGGGCCGGTGGCAATCAGCCCCAGCATTTT. As protein: CASSIGGAGGNQPQHF. The complete variable domain, with remaining parts taken from reference TRBV19 and TRBJ1-5, reads DGGITQSPKYLFRKEGQNVTLSCEQNLNHDAMYWYRQDPGQGLRLIYYSQIVNDFQKGDIAEGYSVSREKKESFPLTVTSAQKNPTAFYLCASSIGGAGGNQPQHFGDGTRLSIL.